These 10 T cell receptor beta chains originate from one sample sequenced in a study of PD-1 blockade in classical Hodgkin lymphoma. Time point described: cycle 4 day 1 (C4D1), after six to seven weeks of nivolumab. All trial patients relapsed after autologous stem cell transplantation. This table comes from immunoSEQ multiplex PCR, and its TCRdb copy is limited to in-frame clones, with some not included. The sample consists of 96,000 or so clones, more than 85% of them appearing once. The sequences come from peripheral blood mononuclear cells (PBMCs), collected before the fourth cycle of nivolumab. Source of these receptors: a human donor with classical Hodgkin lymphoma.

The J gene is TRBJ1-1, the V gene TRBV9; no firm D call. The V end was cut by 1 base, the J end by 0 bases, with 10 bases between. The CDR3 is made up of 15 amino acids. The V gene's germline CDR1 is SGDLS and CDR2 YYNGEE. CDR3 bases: TGTGCCAGCAGCGTAAGTCATAGCATGAACACTGAAGCTTTCTTT. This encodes CASSVSHSMNTEAFF.

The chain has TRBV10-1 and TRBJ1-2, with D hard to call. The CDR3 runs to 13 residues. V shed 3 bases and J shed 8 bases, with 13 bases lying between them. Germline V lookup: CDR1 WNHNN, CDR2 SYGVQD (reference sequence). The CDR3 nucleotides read TGCGCCAGCAGTGACCCTGAGACGAGGGGCTACACCTTC. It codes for CASSDPETRGYTF.

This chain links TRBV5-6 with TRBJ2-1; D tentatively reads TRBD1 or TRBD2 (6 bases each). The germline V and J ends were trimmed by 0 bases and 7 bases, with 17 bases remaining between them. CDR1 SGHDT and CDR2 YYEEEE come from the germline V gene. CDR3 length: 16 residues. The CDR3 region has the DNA TGTGCCAGCAGCTTGGTTCCGGTTTTAGGGGGGAATGAGCAGTTCTTC. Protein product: CASSLVPVLGGNEQFF.

The CDR3 DNA reads TGTGCCAGCAGTACAGGGAAGGGCAATCAGCCCCAGCATTTT. As protein: CASSTGKGNQPQHF. V gene TRBV25-1 combines with J gene TRBJ1-5, with a possible D match to TRBD1 (6 bases). CDR1 and CDR2 from the germline V gene are MGHDK and SYGVNS. CDR3 length equals 14 residues. Trimming cost V 5 bases and J 2 bases, with 10 bases left between them.

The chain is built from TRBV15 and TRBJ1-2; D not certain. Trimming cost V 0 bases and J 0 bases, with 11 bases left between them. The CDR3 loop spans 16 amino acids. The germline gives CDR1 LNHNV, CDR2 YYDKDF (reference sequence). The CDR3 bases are TGTGCCACCAGCAGAGATCGGAGATATTCTAACTATGGCTACACCTTC. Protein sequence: CATSRDRRYSNYGYTF.

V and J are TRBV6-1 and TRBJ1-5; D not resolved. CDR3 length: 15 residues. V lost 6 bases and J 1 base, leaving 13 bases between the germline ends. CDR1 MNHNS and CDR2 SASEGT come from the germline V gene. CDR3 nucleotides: TGTGCCAGCAGGGAGAAAGGAGGGAGCAATCAGCCCCAGCATTTT. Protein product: CASREKGGSNQPQHF.

The CDR3 loop is CATMYRARGRTNTEAFF. The DNA of the CDR3 is TGTGCCACCATGTATAGGGCGCGAGGGCGAACGAACACTGAAGCTTTCTTT. The chain uses TRBV27 and TRBJ1-1; D unresolved. CDR1 is MNHEY and CDR2 is SMNVEV in the germline V gene (reference sequence). This CDR3 spans 17 amino acids. Trimming left V 10 bases short and J 1 base short, with 25 bases between.

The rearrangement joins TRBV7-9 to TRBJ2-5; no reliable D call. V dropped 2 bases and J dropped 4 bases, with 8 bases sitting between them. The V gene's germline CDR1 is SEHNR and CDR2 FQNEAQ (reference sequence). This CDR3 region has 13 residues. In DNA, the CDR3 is TGTGCCAGCAGCTTAAATAGCCTAGAGACCCAGTACTTC. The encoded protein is CASSLNSLETQYF. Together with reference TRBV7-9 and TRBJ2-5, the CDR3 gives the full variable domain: DTGVSQNPRHKITKRGQNVTFRCDPISEHNRLYWYRQTLGQGPEFLTYFQNEAQLEKSRLLSDRFSAERPKGSFSTLEIQRTEQGDSAMYLCASSLNSLETQYFGPGTRLLVL.

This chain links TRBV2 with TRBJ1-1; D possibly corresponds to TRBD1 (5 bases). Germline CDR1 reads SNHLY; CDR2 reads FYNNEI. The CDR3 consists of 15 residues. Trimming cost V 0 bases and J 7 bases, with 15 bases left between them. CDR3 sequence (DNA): TGTGCCAGCAGTGAAGCGCGGGGGGGAGAGGTTGAAGCTTTCTTT. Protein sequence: CASSEARGGEVEAFF. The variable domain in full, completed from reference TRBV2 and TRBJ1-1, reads EPEVTQTPSHQVTQMGQEVILRCVPISNHLYFYWYRQILGQKVEFLVSFYNNEISEKSEIFDDQFSVERPDGSNFTLKIRSTKLEDSAMYFCASSEARGGEVEAFFGQGTRLTVV.

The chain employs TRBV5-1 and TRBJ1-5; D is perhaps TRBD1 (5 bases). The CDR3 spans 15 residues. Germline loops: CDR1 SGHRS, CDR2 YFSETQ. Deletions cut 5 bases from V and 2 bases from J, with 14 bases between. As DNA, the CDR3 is TGCGCCAGCAGGAGTTCTTTACAGGGCAATCAGCCCCAGCATTTT. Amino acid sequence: CASRSSLQGNQPQHF.